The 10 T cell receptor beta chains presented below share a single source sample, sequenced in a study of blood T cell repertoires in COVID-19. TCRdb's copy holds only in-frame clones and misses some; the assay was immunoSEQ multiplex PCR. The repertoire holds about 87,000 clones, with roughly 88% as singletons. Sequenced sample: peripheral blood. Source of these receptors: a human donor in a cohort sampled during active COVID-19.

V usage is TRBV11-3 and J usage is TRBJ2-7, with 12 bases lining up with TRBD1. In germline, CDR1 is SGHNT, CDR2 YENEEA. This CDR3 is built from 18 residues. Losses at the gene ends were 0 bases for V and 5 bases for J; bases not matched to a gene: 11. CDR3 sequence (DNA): TGTGCCAGCAGCTTAGATCGGGACAGGGGGCTTTGTACCGACGAGCAGTACTTC. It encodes CASSLDRDRGLCTDEQYF.

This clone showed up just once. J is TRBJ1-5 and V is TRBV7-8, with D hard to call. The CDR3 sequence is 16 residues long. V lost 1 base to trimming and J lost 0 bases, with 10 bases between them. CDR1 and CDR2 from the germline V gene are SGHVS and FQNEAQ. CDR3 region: CASSLGAGNSNQPQHF. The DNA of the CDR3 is TGTGCCAGCAGCTTAGGGGCCGGCAATAGCAATCAGCCCCAGCATTTT.

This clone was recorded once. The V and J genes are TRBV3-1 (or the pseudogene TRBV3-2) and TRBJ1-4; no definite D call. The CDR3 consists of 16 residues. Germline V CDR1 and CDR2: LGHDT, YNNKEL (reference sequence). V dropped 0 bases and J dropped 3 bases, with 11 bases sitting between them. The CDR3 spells CASSQDLAAANEKLFF. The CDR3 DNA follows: TGTGCCAGCAGCCAAGATCTAGCAGCGGCTAATGAAAAACTGTTTTTT.

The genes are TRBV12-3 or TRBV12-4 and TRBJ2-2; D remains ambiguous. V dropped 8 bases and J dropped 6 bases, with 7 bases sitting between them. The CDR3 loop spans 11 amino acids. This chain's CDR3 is CASLFSGELFF. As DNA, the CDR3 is TGTGCCAGCCTTTTCTCCGGGGAGCTGTTTTTT.

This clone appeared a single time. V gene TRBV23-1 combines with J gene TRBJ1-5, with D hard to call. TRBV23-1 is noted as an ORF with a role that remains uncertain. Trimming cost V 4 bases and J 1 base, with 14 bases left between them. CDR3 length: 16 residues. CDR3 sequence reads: CASSPLRNGSNQPQHF. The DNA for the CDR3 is TGCGCCAGCAGTCCCCTCCGCAACGGGAGCAATCAGCCCCAGCATTTT.

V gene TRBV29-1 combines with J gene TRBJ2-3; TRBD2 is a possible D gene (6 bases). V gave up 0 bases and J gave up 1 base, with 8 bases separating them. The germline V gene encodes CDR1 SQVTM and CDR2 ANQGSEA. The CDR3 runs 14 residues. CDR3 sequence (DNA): TGCAGCGTTGAAGATTGGGGGGGCACAGATACGCAGTATTTT. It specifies CSVEDWGGTDTQYF.

CDR3 region: CASSRTAGGLGKNIQYF. The CDR3 region has the DNA TGCGCCAGCTCCCGGACAGCGGGAGGGCTAGGCAAAAACATTCAGTACTTC. The rearrangement uses TRBV23-1 and TRBJ2-4, with TRBD2 matching 10 bases. TRBV23-1 is labeled an ORF, and its function is uncertain. Germline trimming cut 8 bases from V and 3 bases from J; bases unmatched to any gene: 13. The CDR3 totals 17 residues.

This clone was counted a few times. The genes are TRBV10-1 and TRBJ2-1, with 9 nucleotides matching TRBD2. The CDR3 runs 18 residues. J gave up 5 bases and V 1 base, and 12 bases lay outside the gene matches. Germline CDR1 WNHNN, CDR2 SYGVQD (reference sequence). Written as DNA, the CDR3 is TGCGCCAGCAGTGAGTTTATTAGCGGGAGACGACGGCACAATGAGCAGTTCTTC. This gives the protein CASSEFISGRRRHNEQFF.

The CDR3 sequence is CASSQRDRGEQYF. CDR3 DNA sequence: TGTGCCAGCAGCCAAAGGGACAGGGGAGAGCAGTACTTC. V usage is TRBV3-1 (or the pseudogene TRBV3-2) and J usage is TRBJ2-7; 10 bases align to TRBD1. This CDR3 is built from 13 residues. Germline V gene sequence: CDR1 LGHDT, CDR2 YNNKEL (reference sequence). With V trimmed by 2 bases and J by 7 bases, 2 bases remained unmatched.

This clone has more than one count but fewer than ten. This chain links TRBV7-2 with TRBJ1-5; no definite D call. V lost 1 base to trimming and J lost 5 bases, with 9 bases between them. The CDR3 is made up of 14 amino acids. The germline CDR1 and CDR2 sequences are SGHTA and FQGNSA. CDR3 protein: CASSLVGRDQPQHF. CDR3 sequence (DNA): TGTGCCAGCAGCTTAGTAGGCCGGGATCAGCCCCAGCATTTT.